Shown below are 23 T cell receptor beta chains from a single sample sequenced in a study of regulatory T cells in long-lasting Graves disease. This sample's time point: newly diagnosed GD, antithyroid drugs for less than 3 months. PBMC RNA was the source of the TCR library. Researchers made TCR beta libraries by using iRepertoire HTBI primers and running Arm-PCR on CDR3 regions. In TCRdb, the multiplex PCR reads were re-called with MiXCR into one record per CDR3 protein. The sample yields about 360,000 distinct CDR3 sequences, 16% seen once. This sample also belongs to another study, concerning T cells in Graves' hyperthyroidism and ophthalmopathy.

Sequenced here: peripheral blood mononuclear cells (PBMCs), sampled at new diagnosis, from a patient treated with antithyroid drugs. The receptors stem from a woman aged 18-29 years with Graves disease.

This clonotype was picked up many times. The rearrangement uses TRBV4-1 and TRBJ2-7, with D unclear. CDR3 length: 15 residues. V was shortened by 1 base and J by 0 bases, with 10 bases between the two germline ends. In germline, CDR1 is MGHRA, CDR2 YSYEKL. This chain's CDR3 is CASSQVPASSYEQYF. Here the CDR3 DNA reads TGCGCCAGCAGCCAAGTTCCGGCGAGCTCCTACGAGCAGTACTTC.

As regards this clonotype: This could be a read error, since a much larger clone is one nucleotide away. The V and J genes are TRBV7-6 and TRBJ2-7, with TRBD2 identical over 10 bases. Germline CDR1 is SGHVS and CDR2 is FNYEAQ. This CDR3 spans 15 amino acids. The DNA for the CDR3 is TGTCCCAGCAGCCCGCCTAGCGGGGGCCCTAGGGAGCAGTACTTC. This translates into CPSSPPSGGPREQYF.

This chain links TRBV4-1 with TRBJ2-7; D remains unclear. Germline CDR1 is MGHRA and CDR2 is YSYEKL. The CDR3 runs 15 residues. V lost 0 bases and J 6 bases, leaving 15 bases between the germline ends. The CDR3 spells CASSQDGPSLREQYF. The CDR3 DNA sequence: TGCGCCAGCAGCCAAGATGGGCCCTCCCTGCGCGAGCAGTACTTC.

This clonotype was counted only a few times. V is TRBV2 and J is TRBJ1-2; 9 bases align to TRBD1. The CDR3 spans 15 residues. The V segment lost 5 bases and the J segment 4 bases; nucleotides outside the gene matches: 8. CDR1 SNHLY and CDR2 FYNNEI come from the germline V gene. The CDR3 region is CASSLSGTGIYGYTF. The CDR3 region has the DNA TGTGCCAGCAGTTTGTCCGGGACAGGGATCTATGGCTACACCTTC.

The V gene is TRBV28, the J gene TRBJ2-3, with D maybe TRBD1 (8 bases). The germline V and J ends were trimmed by 6 bases and 5 bases, with 18 bases remaining between them. The CDR3 runs 15 residues. Germline-derived CDR1 and CDR2 are MDHEN and SYDVKM. For the CDR3, the DNA is TGTGCCAGCAGCCCCGGACAGGGAGGGCGAGATACGCAGTATTTT. Its translation is CASSPGQGGRDTQYF. Filled out from reference TRBV28 and TRBJ2-3, the complete variable domain reads DVKVTQSSRYLVKRTGEKVFLECVQDMDHENMFWYRQDPGLGLRLIYFSYDVKMKEKGDIPEGYSVSREKKERFSLILESASTNQTSMYLCASSPGQGGRDTQYFGPGTRLTVL.

This clonotype was observed a handful of times. The chain uses TRBV6-1 and TRBJ2-2; no clear D. This CDR3 comprises 14 residues. Germline loops: CDR1 MNHNS, CDR2 SASEGT. V lost 7 bases and J 1 base, leaving 10 bases between the germline ends. The CDR3 sequence: CASTGQMNTGELFF. In nucleotides, the CDR3 is TGTGCCAGCACCGGCCAAATGAACACCGGGGAGCTGTTTTTT.

There are many counts of this clonotype. This chain uses TRBV18 with TRBJ1-5; possible D gene TRBD1, 6 bases. This CDR3 region has 15 residues. The germline V gene encodes CDR1 KGHSH and CDR2 LQKENI. Between the trimmed V and J ends, which lost 3 bases and 6 bases, there was a span of 15 bases. The CDR3 sequence is CASSPGAGIGQPQHF. As DNA, the CDR3 is TGTGCCAGCTCACCGGGGGCAGGGATCGGTCAGCCCCAGCATTTT.

This clonotype was seen at least ten times. The V and J genes are TRBV28 and TRBJ1-2; D gene ambiguous. V was cut by 6 bases and J by 6 bases, with 8 bases left in between. Germline V lookup: CDR1 MDHEN, CDR2 SYDVKM. The CDR3 has 11 residues. CDR3: CASRSPHGYTF. The CDR3 nucleotides read TGTGCCAGCAGGTCGCCACATGGCTACACCTTC.

This clonotype was seen many times. J is TRBJ1-1 and V is TRBV30; the D is unclear. The CDR3 spans 11 residues. V shed 5 bases and J shed 11 bases, with 15 bases lying between them. CDR1 is GTSNPN, CDR2 SVGIG, per germline (reference sequence). The CDR3 is CAWALNREAFF. The CDR3 nucleotides are TGTGCCTGGGCGCTTAATCGGGAGGCTTTCTTT.

This clonotype was counted a few times. The rearrangement links TRBV15 to TRBJ1-4; D uncertain. This CDR3 region has 15 residues. The germline gives CDR1 LNHNV, CDR2 YYDKDF (reference sequence). The V gene lost 2 bases and the J gene lost 8 bases, with 15 bases spanning the gap. The CDR3 reads CATSRRQGLGEKLFF. DNA of the CDR3: TGTGCCACCAGCAGAAGACAAGGGCTTGGAGAAAAACTGTTTTTT.

In its sample, this clonotype was seen many times. This chain uses TRBV6-1 with TRBJ1-5; TRBD1 might be the D (5 bases). Germline CDR1 and CDR2: MNHNS and SASEGT. The CDR3 sequence is 14 residues long. Trimming removed 2 bases at V and 3 bases at J, with 8 bases between. CDR3 DNA: TGTGCCAGCAGTGAACAGGGTTTCAATCAGCCCCAGCATTTT. This gives the protein CASSEQGFNQPQHF.

This chain uses TRBV4-1 with TRBJ1-5, with 10 bases matching TRBD1. The CDR3 has 15 amino acids. The germline V gene has CDR1 MGHRA and CDR2 YSYEKL. V shed 3 bases, J shed 2 bases, and the junction held 1 base outside the gene matches. The CDR3 loop is CASSQGTGGNQPQHF. The CDR3 bases are TGCGCCAGCAGCCAGGGGACAGGGGGCAATCAGCCCCAGCATTTT.

This clonotype was counted a few times. The chain employs TRBV7-9 and TRBJ2-1; D unresolved. The germline CDR1 and CDR2 sequences are SEHNR and FQNEAQ (reference sequence). CDR3 length: 15 residues. V lost 5 bases and J lost 6, with 17 bases in between. The CDR3 coding sequence is TGTGCCAGCAGCCACCCCGGGCTCGAAAGCAATGAGCAGTTCTTC. Its translation is CASSHPGLESNEQFF.

This clonotype has only a few counts. The chain employs TRBV19 and TRBJ2-5, with 12 positions matching TRBD2. This CDR3 region has 18 residues. V shed 5 bases, J shed 5 bases, and the junction held 15 bases outside the gene matches. Germline CDR1 is LNHDA and CDR2 is SQIVND (reference sequence). Here the CDR3 reads CASSPRGRLAGAVETQYF. The CDR3 bases are TGTGCCAGTAGTCCCCGGGGGAGACTAGCGGGAGCGGTGGAGACCCAGTACTTC.

This clonotype was picked up many times. V and J are TRBV20-1 and TRBJ2-5; possible D gene TRBD2, 5 bases. CDR3 length: 11 residues. Trimming pared 3 bases from V and 9 bases from J, leaving 11 bases between. Germline CDR1 and CDR2: DFQATT and SNEGSKA (reference sequence). The CDR3 DNA reads as TGCAGTGCTAGTAGTCCGGAGGCCCAGTACTTC. This translates into CSASSPEAQYF.

The chain combines TRBV20-1 with TRBJ1-1; possible D gene TRBD1, 6 bases. V was shortened by 4 bases and J by 8 bases, with 14 bases between the two germline ends. There are 12 residues in the CDR3. CDR1 is DFQATT and CDR2 is SNEGSKA in the germline V gene (reference sequence). CDR3 region: CSANTGLSEAFF. CDR3 in DNA: TGCAGTGCTAACACAGGGCTTTCGGAAGCTTTCTTT.

The chain recombines TRBV6-2 or TRBV6-3 with TRBJ2-6; D remains unclear. V was cut by 5 bases and J by 0 bases, with 11 bases left in between. Germline CDR1 and CDR2: MNHEY and SVGEGT. CDR3 length equals 16 residues. The CDR3 here is CASSEGPFSGANVLTF. CDR3 DNA sequence: TGTGCCAGCAGTGAAGGACCCTTCTCTGGGGCCAACGTCCTGACTTTC.

Turning to this clonotype: This sequence is one base from a far larger clone and is likely a read error. The chain couples TRBV5-1 to TRBJ2-7; the match to TRBD1 covers 11 bases. Per the germline V gene, CDR1 is SGHRS and CDR2 is YFSETQ. The CDR3 runs to 14 residues. The CDR3: CASSPRTGGYEQHF. CDR3 in DNA: TGTGCCAGCAGCCCTCGGACAGGGGGCTACGAGCAGCACTTC.

In its sample, this clonotype was seen many times. The V and J genes are TRBV4-2 and TRBJ1-1, with TRBD1 identical over 7 bases. The CDR3 is made up of 15 amino acids. The germline V gene encodes CDR1 LGHNA and CDR2 YNFKEQ. V gave up 0 bases and J gave up 3 bases; unmatched junction bases: 4. The CDR3 loop is CASSQDRDRDTEAFF. In nucleotides, the CDR3 is TGTGCCAGCAGCCAAGACCGGGACAGAGACACTGAAGCTTTCTTT.

This clonotype appeared many times. This sequence joins TRBV11-2 and TRBJ2-1, with TRBD2 matching over 8 bases. The CDR3 consists of 13 residues. J lost 14 bases, V lost 5 bases, and 11 bases had no gene match. Germline lookup yields CDR1 SGHAT and CDR2 FQNNGV. The CDR3 DNA sequence: TGTGCCAGCAGCCCAGGGACTAGGAGCGGGGAGTTCTTC. Protein: CASSPGTRSGEFF. The variable domain in full, with the rest retrieved from reference TRBV11-2 and TRBJ2-1, is EAGVAQSPRYKIIEKRQSVAFWCNPISGHATLYWYQQILGQGPKLLIQFQNNGVVDDSQLPKDRFSAERLKGVDSTLKIQPAKLEDSAVYLCASSPGTRSGEFFGPGTRLTVL.

This chain uses TRBV7-6 with TRBJ2-3, with 8 nucleotides matching TRBD2. CDR3 length: 16 amino acids. Germline CDR1 is SGHVS and CDR2 is FNYEAQ. V was pared by 5 bases and J by 5 bases, with 12 bases of the junction left unmatched. The CDR3, as DNA: TGTGCCAGCAGCCTCGGGAGCGGGGGACTTTTAGATACGCAGTATTTT. Translating it yields CASSLGSGGLLDTQYF.

At least ten counts were recorded for this clonotype. The V gene is TRBV20-1, the J gene TRBJ1-1; D not certain. CDR1 and CDR2 (germline): DFQATT, SNEGSKA (reference sequence). V dropped 0 bases and J dropped 6 bases, with 11 bases sitting between them. This CDR3 contains 13 residues. The CDR3 sequence: CSAREEGGSEAFF. The CDR3 DNA is TGCAGTGCTAGAGAAGAGGGAGGGTCTGAAGCTTTCTTT.

This clonotype has more than one count but fewer than ten. The chain is built from TRBV19 and TRBJ2-6; D gene uncertain. V gave up 8 bases and J gave up 1 base, with 6 bases separating them. This CDR3 contains 13 residues. In germline, CDR1 is LNHDA, CDR2 SQIVND (reference sequence). CDR3 sequence reads: CASAVSGANVLTF. For the CDR3, the DNA is TGTGCCAGTGCAGTATCTGGGGCCAACGTCCTGACTTTC.